This T cell receptor (beta chain) emerged from a study of blood T cell repertoires in COVID-19. For the study at large: Samples representing acute and convalescent COVID-19 were sourced from the United States, Italy and Spain.

Followed over time, Seattle patients had been enrolled while infection was active. This CDR3 region has 15 residues. CDR1 and CDR2 (germline): SGHRS, YFSETQ. V dropped 0 bases and J dropped 5 bases, with 14 bases sitting between them. The method was immunoSEQ multiplex PCR; TCRdb's version includes in-frame clones alone and lacks a portion of them. The data hold around 300,000 clones, with less than 90% observed a single time. Sequenced input: peripheral blood. This clonotype originated in an older woman with COVID-19, enrolled during active disease. The genes are TRBV5-1 and TRBJ1-1; maybe TRBD1 (6 bases). CDR3 nucleotides: TGCGCCAGCAGCTTGGGAACAGGGATAGGGACTGAAGCTTTCTTT. Protein sequence: CASSLGTGIGTEAFF. The complete variable domain, with remaining parts taken from reference TRBV5-1 and TRBJ1-1, reads KAGVTQTPRYLIKTRGQQVTLSCSPISGHRSVSWYQQTPGQGLQFLFEYFSETQRNKGNFPGRFSGRQFSNSRSEMNVSTLELGDSALYLCASSLGTGIGTEAFFGQGTRLTVV.